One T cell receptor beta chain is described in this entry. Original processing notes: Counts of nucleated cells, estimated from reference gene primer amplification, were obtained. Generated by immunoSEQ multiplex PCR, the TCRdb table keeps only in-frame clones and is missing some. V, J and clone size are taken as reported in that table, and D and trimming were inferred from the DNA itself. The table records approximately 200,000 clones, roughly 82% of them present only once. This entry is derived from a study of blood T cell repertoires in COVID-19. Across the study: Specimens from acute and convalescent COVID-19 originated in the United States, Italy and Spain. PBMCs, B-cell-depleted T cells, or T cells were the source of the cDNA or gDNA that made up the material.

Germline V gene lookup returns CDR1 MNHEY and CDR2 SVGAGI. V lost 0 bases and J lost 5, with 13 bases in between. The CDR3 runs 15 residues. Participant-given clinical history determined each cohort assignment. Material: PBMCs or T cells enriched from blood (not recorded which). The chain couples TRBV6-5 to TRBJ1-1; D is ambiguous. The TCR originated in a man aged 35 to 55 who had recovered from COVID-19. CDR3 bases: TGTGCCAGCAGTTACTCGATATTAGGCAGGACTGAAGCTTTCTTT. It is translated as CASSYSILGRTEAFF.